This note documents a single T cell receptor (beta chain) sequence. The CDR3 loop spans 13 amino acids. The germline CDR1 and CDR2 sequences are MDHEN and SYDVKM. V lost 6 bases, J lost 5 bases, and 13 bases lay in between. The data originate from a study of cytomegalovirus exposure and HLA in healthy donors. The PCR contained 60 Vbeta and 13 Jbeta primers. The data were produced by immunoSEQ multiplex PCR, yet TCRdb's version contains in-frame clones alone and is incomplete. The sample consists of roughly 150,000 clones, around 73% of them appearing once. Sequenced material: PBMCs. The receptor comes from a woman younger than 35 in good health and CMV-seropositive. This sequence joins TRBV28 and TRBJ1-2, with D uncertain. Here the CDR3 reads CASSLPSGYGYTF. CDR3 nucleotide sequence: TGTGCCAGCAGCCTCCCTTCGGGGTATGGCTACACCTTC.